Below, one TCR beta chain is given with its context. Sequence at one end of the junction differs from germline and may be a read error. The data derive from a study of response to subunit inactivated influenza vaccine. TCRdb reprocessed the RT-PCR reads via MiXCR and lists one record per CDR3 protein. The table includes 750,000 to 850,000 distinct CDR3 sequences, less than 20% detected once. From germline, CDR1 is DFQATT and CDR2 SNEGSKA (reference sequence). CDR3 length: 14 residues. The chain has TRBV20-1 and TRBJ1-4; D is perhaps TRBD1 (5 bases). This clonotype originated in a man aged 50 or older who received an inactivated influenza vaccine. The sample here was PBMCs from blood, taken around 5 days after vaccination. The CDR3: CSASPGRGDEKLLF. The DNA of the CDR3 is TGCAGTGCTAGTCCCGGTCGGGGCGATGAAAAACTGCTTTTT.